One T cell receptor beta chain is described in this entry. What it recognizes is unknown. Sequencing was performed with immunoSEQ multiplex PCR; in TCRdb, only in-frame clones are kept and a portion is missing. The table lists tens of thousands of clones, roughly 90% of them singletons, with 2.6% in the top ten. The source of the sample is a study of OX40 agonist ivuxolimab in advanced cancers. Study-wide context: Prior checkpoint blockade (anti-PD-1, anti-PD-L1 or anti-CTLA-4) was permitted; around 37% had it.

Study-wide points: On average, CD8+ T cells showed a greater number of expanded clones than CD4+.

CDR1 is LGHNA, CDR2 YNFKEQ, per germline. The CDR3 has 13 residues. Trimming pared 0 bases from V and 6 bases from J, leaving 6 bases between. The sequences come from CD4+ or CD8+ T cells sorted from blood, collected in a trial of the OX40 agonist ivuxolimab. This chain links TRBV4-2 with TRBJ1-5; D gene uncertain. This clonotype originated in an adult with an advanced solid tumor such as melanoma, head and neck, liver or kidney cancer. The CDR3 region has the DNA TGTGCCAGCAGCCAAGATCGGGTTCAGCCCCAGCATTTT. Translated: CASSQDRVQPQHF.